This TCR beta chain came from a study of human T cells and chemical hapten exposure. This clonotype was observed a handful of times. MiXCR, run by TCRdb on the RACE reads, gives a single entry per CDR3 protein. The sample holds fewer than 400,000 distinct CDR3 sequences, approximately 6.3% seen once. The V gene's germline CDR1 is KGHDR and CDR2 SFDVKD. The CDR3 contains 13 residues. V lost 8 bases and J lost 4, with 12 bases in between. Regarding time point: patch test 1, 2 weeks after DPC sensitization. The treatment: therapeutic diphenylcyclopropenone sensitization with weekly scalp DPC. This receptor was obtained from a woman younger than 30 with alopecia areata. Some clones in this sample may be carry-over from other donors' samples. The V call is TRBV24-1, the J call TRBJ2-3, with D maybe TRBD1 (6 bases). This specimen was whole blood, taken in connection with sensitization to the hapten diphenylcyclopropenone (DPC). The CDR3, as DNA: TGTGCCACCAAGAAGACAGGAGCAGATACGCAGTATTTT. It codes for CATKKTGADTQYF.